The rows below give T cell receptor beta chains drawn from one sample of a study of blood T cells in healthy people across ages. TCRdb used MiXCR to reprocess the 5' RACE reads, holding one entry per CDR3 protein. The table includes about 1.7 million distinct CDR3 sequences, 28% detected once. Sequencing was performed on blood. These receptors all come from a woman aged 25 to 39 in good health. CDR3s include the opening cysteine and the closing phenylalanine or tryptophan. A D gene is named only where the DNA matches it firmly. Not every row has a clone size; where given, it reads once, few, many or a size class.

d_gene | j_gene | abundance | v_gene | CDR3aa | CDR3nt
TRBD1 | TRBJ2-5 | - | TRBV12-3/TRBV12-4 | CASSSIWTGETQYF | TGTGCCAGCAGTTCGATATGGACAGGGGAGACCCAGTACTTC
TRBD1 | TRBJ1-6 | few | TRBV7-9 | CASRGRTGGDSPLHF | TGTGCCAGCAGAGGGAGAACAGGGGGAGATTCACCCCTCCACTTT
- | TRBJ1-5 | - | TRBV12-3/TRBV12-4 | CTSSFEAGTQPQHF | TGTACCAGCAGTTTTGAGGCAGGGACCCAGCCCCAGCATTTT
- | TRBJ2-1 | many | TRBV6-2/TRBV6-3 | CASSPAREGRNEQFF | TGTGCCAGCAGCCCCGCCAGGGAAGGTCGCAATGAGCAGTTCTTC
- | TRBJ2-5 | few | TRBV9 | CASSVVGSPEETQYF | TGTGCCAGCAGCGTAGTAGGATCCCCGGAGGAGACCCAGTACTTC
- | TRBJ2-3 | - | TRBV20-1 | CSARDSGGLTDTQYF | TGCAGTGCTAGAGATTCGGGGGGCCTAACAGATACGCAGTATTTT
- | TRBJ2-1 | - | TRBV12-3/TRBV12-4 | CASKHASGRNGNEQFF | TGTGCCAGCAAACACGCCTCGGGGCGAAACGGCAATGAGCAGTTCTTC
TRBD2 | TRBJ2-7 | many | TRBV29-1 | CSVERAGGPYEQYF | TGCAGCGTTGAAAGAGCGGGGGGGCCTTACGAGCAGTACTTC
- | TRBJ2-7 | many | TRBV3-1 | CASRARGESYEQYF | TGTGCCAGCAGGGCTAGAGGGGAATCCTACGAGCAGTACTTC
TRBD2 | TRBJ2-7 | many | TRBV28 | CASSLFGSASGVYEQYF | TGTGCCAGCAGTTTATTTGGTTCGGCTAGCGGGGTCTACGAGCAGTACTTC
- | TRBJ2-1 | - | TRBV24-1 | CATSVRGTREQFF | TGTGCCACCAGTGTCCGGGGAACCCGTGAGCAGTTCTTC
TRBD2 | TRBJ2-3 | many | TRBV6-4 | CASSVTSGGDTQYF | TGTGCCAGCAGTGTTACTAGCGGGGGAGATACGCAGTATTTT
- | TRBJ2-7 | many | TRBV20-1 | CSARDYGRVDYEQYF | TGCAGTGCTAGAGATTATGGCAGAGTGGACTACGAGCAGTACTTC
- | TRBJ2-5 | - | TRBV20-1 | CSATQETQCF | TGCAGTGCTACTCAAGAGACCCAGTGCTTC
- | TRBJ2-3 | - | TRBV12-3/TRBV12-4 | CASRAQDIYTDTQYF | TGTGCCAGCAGGGCCCAGGACATATACACAGATACGCAGTATTTT
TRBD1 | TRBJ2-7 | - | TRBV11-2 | CASSSPRLGTGGYEQYF | TGTGCCAGCAGCTCGCCCAGGCTCGGGACAGGAGGCTACGAGCAGTACTTC
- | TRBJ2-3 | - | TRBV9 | CASSGEGAGPQYF | TGTGCCAGCAGCGGCGAAGGGGCAGGACCGCAGTATTTT
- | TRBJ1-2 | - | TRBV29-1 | CSVESARYGYTF | TGCAGCGTTGAAAGCGCTCGGTATGGCTACACCTTC
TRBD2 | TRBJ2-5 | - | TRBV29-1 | CSVEGWASGAQETQYF | TGCAGCGTTGAGGGTTGGGCCAGCGGGGCCCAAGAGACCCAGTACTTC
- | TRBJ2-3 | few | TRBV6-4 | CASRLTLGSTDTQYF | TGTGCCAGCAGACTGACACTGGGTAGCACAGATACGCAGTATTTT
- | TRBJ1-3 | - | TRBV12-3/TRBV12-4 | CASSLSGTSGNTIYF | TGTGCCAGCAGTTTATCGGGAACCTCTGGAAACACCATATATTTT
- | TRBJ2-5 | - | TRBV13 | CASSSGWGKETQYF | TGTGCCAGCAGCTCAGGATGGGGGAAAGAGACCCAGTACTTC
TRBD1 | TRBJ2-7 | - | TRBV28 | CASTGDRVVYEQYF | TGTGCCAGCACCGGGGACAGGGTAGTTTACGAGCAGTACTTC
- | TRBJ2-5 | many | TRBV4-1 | CASSRQLTQETQYF | TGCGCCAGCAGCCGACAGCTTACCCAAGAGACCCAGTACTTC
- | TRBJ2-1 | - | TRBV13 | CASSPTTVNEQFF | TGTGCCAGCAGCCCCACCACGGTGAATGAGCAGTTCTTC
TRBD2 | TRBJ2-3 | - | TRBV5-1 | CASSNSGGGDTQYF | TGCGCCAGCAGCAATAGCGGGGGAGGAGATACGCAGTATTTT
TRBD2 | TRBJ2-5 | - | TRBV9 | CASSVIAGARETQYF | TGTGCCAGCAGCGTAATCGCGGGAGCTAGGGAGACCCAGTACTTC
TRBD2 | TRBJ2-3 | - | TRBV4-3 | CASSQGDSGLATSTDTQYF | TGCGCCAGCAGTCAAGGGGATTCGGGACTAGCGACTAGCACAGATACGCAGTATTTT
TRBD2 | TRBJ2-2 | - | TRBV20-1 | CSARIFSLAGTGERFF | TGCAGTGCTAGAATCTTTAGTCTAGCGGGGACCGGGGAGCGGTTTTTT
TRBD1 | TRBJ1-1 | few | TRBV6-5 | CASSSWDREQAFF | TGTGCCAGCAGTTCATGGGACAGGGAACAGGCTTTCTTT
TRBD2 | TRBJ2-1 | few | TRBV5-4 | CASSETSGFYNEQFF | TGTGCCAGCAGCGAGACTAGCGGGTTTTACAATGAGCAGTTCTTC
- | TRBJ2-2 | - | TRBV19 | CASSIQEGLGGELFF | TGTGCCAGTAGTATCCAAGAGGGTTTGGGCGGGGAGCTGTTTTTT
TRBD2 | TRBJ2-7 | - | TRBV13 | CAVQRRLAAPLHFIYEQYF | TGTGCCGTCCAAAGGCGACTAGCGGCCCCCCTTCACTTCATCTACGAGCAGTACTTC
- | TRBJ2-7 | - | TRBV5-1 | CASSFSGDERYF | TGCGCCAGCAGCTTCTCGGGAGACGAGCGGTACTTC
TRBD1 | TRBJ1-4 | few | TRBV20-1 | CSAFTGQSATNEKLFF | TGCAGTGCTTTTACGGGACAGTCGGCAACTAATGAAAAACTGTTTTTT
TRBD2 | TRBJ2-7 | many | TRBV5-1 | CASSLGGGSYEQYF | TGTGCCAGCAGCCTAGGCGGGGGGTCCTACGAGCAGTACTTC
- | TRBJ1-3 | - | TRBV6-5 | CASSYALSSDTIYF | TGTGCCAGCAGTTATGCCCTCAGTTCGGACACCATATATTTT
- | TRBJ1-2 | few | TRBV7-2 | CASSPRTDNYGHTF | TGTGCCAGCAGCCCCCGGACAGACAACTATGGCCACACCTTC
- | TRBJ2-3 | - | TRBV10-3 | CAITPGREVSQYF | TGTGCCATCACCCCTGGGAGAGAGGTTTCGCAGTATTTT
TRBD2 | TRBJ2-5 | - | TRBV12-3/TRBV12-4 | CASSLALAGGRQETRYF | TGTGCCAGCAGTTTAGCCCTAGCGGGGGGAAGGCAAGAGACCCGGTACTTC
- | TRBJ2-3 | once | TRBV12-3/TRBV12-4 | CASSPESNTDAQYF | TGTGCCAGCAGCCCCGAATCTAACACAGATGCGCAGTATTTT
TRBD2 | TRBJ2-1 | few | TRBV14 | CASSQLSGGYGEQFF | TGTGCCAGCAGCCAGCTTAGCGGGGGATATGGTGAGCAGTTCTTC